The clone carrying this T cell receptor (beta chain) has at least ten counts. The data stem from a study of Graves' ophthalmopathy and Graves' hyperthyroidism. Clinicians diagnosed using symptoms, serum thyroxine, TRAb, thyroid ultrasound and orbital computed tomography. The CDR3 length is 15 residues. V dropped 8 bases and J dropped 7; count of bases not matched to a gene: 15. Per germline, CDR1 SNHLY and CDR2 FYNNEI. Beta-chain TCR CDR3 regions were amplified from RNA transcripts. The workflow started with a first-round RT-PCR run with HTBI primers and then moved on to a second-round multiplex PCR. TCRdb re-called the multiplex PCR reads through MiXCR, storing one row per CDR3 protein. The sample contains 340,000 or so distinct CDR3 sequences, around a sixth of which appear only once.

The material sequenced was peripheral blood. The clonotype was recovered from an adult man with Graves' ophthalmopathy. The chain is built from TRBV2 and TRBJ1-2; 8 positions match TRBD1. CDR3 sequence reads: CASPWTGPQGFGYTF. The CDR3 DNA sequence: TGTGCCAGCCCCTGGACAGGGCCCCAGGGATTTGGCTACACCTTC.